Listed below are T cell receptor beta chains from one sample, sequenced in a study of long-term antiretroviral therapy in people with HIV. Measured with immunoSEQ multiplex PCR; TCRdb has only the in-frame clones, and not every one. The table includes some 43,000 clones, around nine tenths detected once. This specimen was unsorted PBMCs, taken 0.1 years before starting antiretroviral therapy. These receptors all stem from a woman in her fifties or sixties with HIV. Both conserved end residues are part of each CDR3. D genes are given only for firm matches. The size entry is marked missing in some rows and otherwise reads once, few, many or a size class.

>TRBJ1-2|TRBD1|TRBV6-1|-
CASTQGARGYTF
TGTGCCAGCACACAGGGGGCGCGGGGCTACACCTTC
>TRBJ2-3|TRBD2|TRBV5-1|-
CASRRQAGGITDTQYF
TGCGCCAGCAGAAGGCAGGCGGGGGGGATCACAGATACGCAGTATTTT
>TRBJ1-3|-|TRBV29-1|once
CSVAQEFSGNTIYF
TGCAGCGTTGCGCAGGAGTTCTCTGGAAACACCATATATTTT
>TRBJ1-3|-|TRBV7-9|-
CASSSDRLSSGNTIYF
TGTGCCAGCAGCTCGGACAGACTCAGCTCTGGAAACACCATATATTTT
>TRBJ2-7|-|TRBV4-1|-
CASSQEAGTYEQYF
TGCGCCAGCAGCCAAGAGGCAGGGACCTACGAGCAGTACTTC
>TRBJ2-7|-|TRBV5-4|-
CASSQGTTYEQYF
TGTGCCAGCAGTCAAGGAACTACCTACGAGCAGTACTTC
>TRBJ1-4|TRBD1|TRBV27|-
CASSYNRGGEKLFF
TGTGCCAGCTCCTATAACAGGGGGGGTGAAAAACTGTTTTTT
>TRBJ2-7|-|TRBV7-8|-
CASSLSDIATGQYF
TGTGCCAGCAGCTTATCTGACATTGCTACTGGGCAGTACTTC
>TRBJ2-1|TRBD2|TRBV5-1|once
CASSLEGSGRNYNEQFF
TGCGCCAGCAGCTTGGAGGGTAGCGGGAGAAACTACAATGAGCAGTTCTTC
>TRBJ1-6|-|TRBV30|-
CAWSVLGSYNSPLHF
TGTGCCTGGAGTGTACTCGGATCCTATAATTCACCCCTCCACTTT
>TRBJ1-1|-|TRBV13|-
CASSLVGKETEAFF
TGTGCCAGCAGCCTCGTGGGGAAGGAAACTGAAGCTTTCTTT
>TRBJ1-3|-|TRBV30|-
CAWSISRAGNTIYF
TGTGCCTGGAGTATCAGTAGGGCTGGAAACACCATATATTTT
>TRBJ2-1|TRBD1|TRBV30|-
CAWSGGTVSNEQFF
TGTGCCTGGAGTGGAGGGACAGTTTCCAATGAGCAGTTCTTC
>TRBJ1-2|-|TRBV7-9|-
CASSLAQGTSYGYTF
TGTGCCAGCAGCTTAGCCCAGGGGACGTCGTATGGCTACACCTTC
>TRBJ1-5|-|TRBV7-2|-
CASSLDGRSNQPQHF
TGTGCCAGCAGCTTAGACGGCCGTAGCAATCAGCCCCAGCATTTT
>TRBJ1-5|-|TRBV10-1|-
CASSDGMQPQHF
TGCGCCAGCAGTGATGGTATGCAGCCCCAGCATTTT
>TRBJ2-1|TRBD1|TRBV6-5|once
CASSPTGDGGNEQFF
TGTGCCAGCAGTCCGACAGGGGATGGGGGCAATGAGCAGTTCTTC
>TRBJ2-7|TRBD1|TRBV6-1|-
CASSDRGVGYEQYF
TGTGCCAGCAGCGACAGGGGGGTGGGCTACGAGCAGTACTTC
>TRBJ2-3|-|TRBV5-1|-
CASSSQNSGPDTQYF
TGCGCCAGCAGCTCCCAGAATTCGGGCCCAGATACGCAGTATTTT
>TRBJ2-5|TRBD1|TRBV2|-
CASRGTGDWETQYF
TGTGCCAGCAGAGGGACAGGGGATTGGGAGACCCAGTACTTC
>TRBJ2-1|-|TRBV2|-
CASSEPGRGPNNEQFF
TGTGCCAGCAGTGAACCCGGGAGGGGGCCTAACAATGAGCAGTTCTTC
>TRBJ1-1|-|TRBV4-1|-
CASSLWTANTEAFF
TGCGCCAGCAGCCTTTGGACGGCAAACACTGAAGCTTTCTTT
>TRBJ2-3|-|TRBV9|-
CASSTMDSTDTQYF
TGTGCCAGCAGCACCATGGACTCCACAGATACGCAGTATTTT
>TRBJ2-3|TRBD2|TRBV7-8|-
CASSFLEAWIAGGSTDTQYF
TGTGCCAGCAGCTTCCTGGAGGCGTGGATAGCGGGGGGTAGCACAGATACGCAGTATTTT
>TRBJ1-4|-|TRBV27|-
CASSPLKGPGGEKLFF
TGTGCCAGCAGTCCACTCAAAGGTCCTGGGGGGGAAAAACTGTTTTTT
>TRBJ1-5|-|TRBV7-3|-
CASSLYNSNQPQHF
TGTGCCAGCAGCTTATACAATAGCAATCAGCCCCAGCATTTT
>TRBJ1-6|TRBD1|TRBV5-6|-
CASSFRDRDSPLHF
TGTGCCAGCAGCTTCAGGGACAGGGATTCACCCCTCCACTTT
>TRBJ2-1|-|TRBV7-9|few
CASSLGPTHNEQFF
TGTGCCAGCAGCTTAGGGCCAACGCACAATGAGCAGTTCTTC
>TRBJ2-5|TRBD2|TRBV6-6|-
CASRGTSGGVRETQYF
TGTGCCAGCAGGGGGACTAGCGGGGGGGTCCGGGAGACCCAGTACTTC
>TRBJ2-7|-|TRBV5-1|-
CASSLAPLTGSDEQYF
TGCGCCAGCAGCTTGGCCCCCTTGACAGGTAGCGACGAGCAGTACTTC
>TRBJ1-1|-|TRBV6-5|-
CASSLQGGTEAFF
TGTGCCAGCAGTTTACAGGGAGGGACAGAAGCTTTCTTT
>TRBJ2-3|TRBD1|TRBV19|-
CASSMRWTGATDTQYF
TGTGCCAGTAGTATGCGATGGACAGGGGCCACAGATACGCAGTATTTT
>TRBJ2-3|TRBD1|TRBV9|-
CASSPRTGGADTQYF
TGTGCCAGCAGCCCACGGACAGGGGGGGCAGATACGCAGTATTTT
>TRBJ1-1|TRBD1|TRBV29-1|-
CSVRTGTNTEAFF
TGCAGCGTGAGGACAGGGACGAACACTGAAGCTTTCTTT
>TRBJ2-7|TRBD1|TRBV11-1|-
CASSPLGQGRLYEQYF
TGTGCCAGCAGCCCCCTCGGACAGGGTCGTCTCTACGAGCAGTACTTC
>TRBJ2-7|-|TRBV7-9|-
CASSLGTGSYEQYF
TGTGCCAGCAGCTTAGGAACAGGGTCCTACGAGCAGTACTTC
>TRBJ1-5|TRBD1|TRBV19|-
CASSQQGSGQPQHF
TGTGCCAGTAGTCAACAGGGGAGTGGTCAGCCCCAGCATTTT
>TRBJ1-1|-|TRBV6-4|-
CASRATVFTEAFF
TGTGCCAGCAGGGCCACAGTTTTCACTGAAGCTTTCTTT
>TRBJ2-2|-|TRBV19|-
CASSVMGGLTGELFF
TGTGCCAGTAGTGTGATGGGGGGGCTCACCGGGGAGCTGTTTTTT
>TRBJ1-4|TRBD1|TRBV5-1|-
CASRPTGALSEKLFF
TGCGCCAGCAGGCCGACAGGGGCGTTATCAGAAAAACTGTTTTTT
>TRBJ2-3|-|TRBV21-1|-
CASSKVGLAGAVPPRTDTQYF
TGTGCCAGCAGCAAAGTAGGACTAGCGGGGGCCGTACCCCCGCGAACAGATACGCAGTATTTT
>TRBJ1-2|-|TRBV9|-
CASSVGPGANYGYTF
TGTGCCAGCAGCGTAGGTCCAGGGGCTAACTATGGCTACACCTTC
>TRBJ2-1|TRBD1|TRBV15|-
CATSRDLQGNNEQFF
TGTGCCACCAGCAGAGATCTACAGGGGAACAATGAGCAGTTCTTC
>TRBJ2-4|-|TRBV18|-
CASSPAEVAKNIQYF
TGTGCCAGCTCCCCCGCAGAAGTTGCCAAAAACATTCAGTACTTC
>TRBJ2-3|TRBD1|TRBV6-4|-
CASSERDRGTDTQYF
TGTGCCAGCAGTGAAAGGGACAGGGGCACAGATACGCAGTATTTT
>TRBJ1-3|-|TRBV2|once
CASEDTPGNTIYF
TGTGCCAGCGAGGACACTCCAGGAAACACCATATATTTT
>TRBJ1-2|-|TRBV5-1|-
CASSLGSGPSDPLSTF
TGCGCCAGCAGCTTGGGATCGGGGCCGTCGGACCCTTTAAGCACCTTC
>TRBJ2-5|-|TRBV5-1|once
CASSRRTRETQYF
TGCGCCAGCAGCCGTAGGACGCGAGAGACCCAGTACTTC
>TRBJ1-1|-|TRBV5-6|-
CASSLGGNTEAFF
TGTGCCAGCAGCTTGGGGGGGAACACTGAAGCTTTCTTT
>TRBJ2-3|-|TRBV11-2|-
CASSLDSRGDTQYF
TGTGCCAGCAGCTTAGATTCGCGCGGGGATACGCAGTATTTT